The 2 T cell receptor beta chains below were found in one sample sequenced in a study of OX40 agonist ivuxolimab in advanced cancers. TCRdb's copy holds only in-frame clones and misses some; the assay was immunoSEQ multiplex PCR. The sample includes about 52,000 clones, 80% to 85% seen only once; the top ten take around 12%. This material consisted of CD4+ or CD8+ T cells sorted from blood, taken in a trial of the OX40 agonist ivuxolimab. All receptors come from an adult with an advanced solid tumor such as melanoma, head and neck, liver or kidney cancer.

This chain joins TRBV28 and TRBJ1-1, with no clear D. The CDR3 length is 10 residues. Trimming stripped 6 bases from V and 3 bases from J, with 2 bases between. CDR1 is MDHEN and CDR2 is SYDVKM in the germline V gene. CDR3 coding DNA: TGTGCCAGCAGAGACACTGAAGCTTTCTTT. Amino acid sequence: CASRDTEAFF.

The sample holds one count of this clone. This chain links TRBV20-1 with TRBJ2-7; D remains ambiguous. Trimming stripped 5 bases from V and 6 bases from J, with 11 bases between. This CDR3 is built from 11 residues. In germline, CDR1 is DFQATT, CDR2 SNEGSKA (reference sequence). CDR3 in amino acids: CSAPSQAEQYF. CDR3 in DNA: TGCAGTGCTCCTTCGCAGGCCGAGCAGTACTTC.